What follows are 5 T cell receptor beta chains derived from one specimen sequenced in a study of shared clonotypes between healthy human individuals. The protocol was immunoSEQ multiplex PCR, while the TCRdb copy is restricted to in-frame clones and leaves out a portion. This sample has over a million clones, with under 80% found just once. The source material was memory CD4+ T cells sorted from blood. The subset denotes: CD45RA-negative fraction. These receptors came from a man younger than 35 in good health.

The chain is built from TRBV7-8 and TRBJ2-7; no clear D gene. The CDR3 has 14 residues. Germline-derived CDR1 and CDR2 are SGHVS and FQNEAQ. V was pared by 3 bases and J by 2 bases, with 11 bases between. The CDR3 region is CASSFQITTYEQYF. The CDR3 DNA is TGTGCCAGCAGCTTCCAGATAACCACCTACGAGCAGTACTTC.

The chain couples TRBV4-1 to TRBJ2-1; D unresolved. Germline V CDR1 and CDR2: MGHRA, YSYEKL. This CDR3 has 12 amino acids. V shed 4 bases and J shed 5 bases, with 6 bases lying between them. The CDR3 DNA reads TGCGCCAGCAGCCTTTGGGACAATGAGCAGTTCTTC. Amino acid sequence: CASSLWDNEQFF.

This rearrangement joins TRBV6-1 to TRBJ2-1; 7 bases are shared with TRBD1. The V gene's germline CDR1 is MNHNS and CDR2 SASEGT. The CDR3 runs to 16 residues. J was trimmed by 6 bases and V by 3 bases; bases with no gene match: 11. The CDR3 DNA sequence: TGTGCCAGCAGTGAGAAGACAGGGTTGGGAGCCAATGAGCAGTTCTTC. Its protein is CASSEKTGLGANEQFF.

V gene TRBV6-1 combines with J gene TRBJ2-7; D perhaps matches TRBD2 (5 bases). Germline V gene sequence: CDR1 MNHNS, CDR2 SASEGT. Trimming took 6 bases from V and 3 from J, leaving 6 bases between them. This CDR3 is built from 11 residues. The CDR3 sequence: CASRGDYEQYF. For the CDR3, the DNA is TGTGCCAGCAGGGGAGACTACGAGCAGTACTTC.

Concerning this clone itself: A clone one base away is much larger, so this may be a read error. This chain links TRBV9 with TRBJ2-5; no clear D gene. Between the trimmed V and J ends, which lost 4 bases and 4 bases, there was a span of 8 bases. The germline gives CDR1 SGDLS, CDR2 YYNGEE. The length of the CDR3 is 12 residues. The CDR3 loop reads CASSLAGETQYF. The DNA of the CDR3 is TGTGCCAGCAGCTTAGCCGGAGAGACCCAGTACTTC.